This T cell receptor (beta chain) was profiled in a study of blood T cells in healthy people across ages. Using a J-beta primer mix together with a sample-barcoded 5' primer, a second PCR was run for 7 to 11 cycles. Unique molecular identifiers of 12 random nucleotides labeled each cDNA. TCRdb used MiXCR to reprocess the 5' RACE reads, holding one entry per CDR3 protein. The top ten hold approximately 7.7% of the sample, which has 1.5 million to 2 million distinct CDR3 sequences, about 30% seen once. Donors each provided roughly 11 milliliters of peripheral blood. No fewer than 5.5 micrograms of total RNA were isolated from every sample. The CDR3 covers 14 residues. Germline loops: CDR1 SGHRS, CDR2 YFSETQ. V shed 2 bases, J shed 5 bases, and the junction held 7 bases outside the gene matches.

V and J are TRBV5-1 and TRBJ2-7; 7 bases match TRBD1. The sequence was obtained from a woman in her twenties or thirties in good health. Sequenced: blood. CDR3 in amino acids: CASSFPQGDDEQYF. CDR3 DNA sequence: TGCGCCAGCAGCTTTCCGCAGGGGGACGACGAGCAGTACTTC.